The rows below give T cell receptor beta chains drawn from one sample of a study of T cells in Graves' hyperthyroidism and ophthalmopathy. From the multiplex PCR reads, TCRdb called clonotypes with MiXCR, one entry per CDR3 protein. The table lists around 370,000 distinct CDR3 sequences, about 18% of them singletons. Sequencing used blood. The receptors here all came from a young man with Graves' ophthalmopathy. The CDR3 runs from the conserved cysteine through the conserved F or W. D genes are given only for firm matches. Clone size appears in some rows only: once, few, many, or a class for an expanded clone.

clone_size: many; d_call: TRBD1; v_call: TRBV5-1; cdr3_length: 16; j_call: TRBJ1-1; cdr3_nt: TGCGCCAGCAGCCTCACCTCGGGACAGCTAAACACTGAAGCTTTCTTT; cdr3_aa: CASSLTSGQLNTEAFF
clone_size: few; d_call: TRBD2; v_call: TRBV5-1; cdr3_length: 16; j_call: TRBJ2-5; cdr3_nt: TGCGCCAGCAGCCCCAGCCTAGCGGGGGGGGAAGAGACCCAGTACTTC; cdr3_aa: CASSPSLAGGEETQYF
clone_size: once; d_call: TRBD2; v_call: TRBV7-3; cdr3_length: 17; j_call: TRBJ2-7; cdr3_nt: TGTGCCAGCAGCCCAGGGCCTAGCGGGGGGGCCACCTACGAGCAGTACTTC; cdr3_aa: CASSPGPSGGATYEQYF
clone_size: many; d_call: .; v_call: TRBV5-6; cdr3_length: 14; j_call: TRBJ1-1; cdr3_nt: TGTGCCAGCAGCTTGGTGGGATCCGACACTGAAGCTTTCTTT; cdr3_aa: CASSLVGSDTEAFF
clone_size: many; d_call: TRBD1; v_call: TRBV7-3; cdr3_length: 20; j_call: TRBJ1-2; cdr3_nt: TGTGCCAGCAGCTTAATTTGGACAGGGTGGTACCGCCATCCTCCGGGTGGCTACACCTTC; cdr3_aa: CASSLIWTGWYRHPPGGYTF
clone_size: many; d_call: .; v_call: TRBV7-8; cdr3_length: 14; j_call: TRBJ2-1; cdr3_nt: TGTGCCAGCAGCTTAGGTATGGAGAACAATGAGCAGTTCTTC; cdr3_aa: CASSLGMENNEQFF
clone_size: few; d_call: .; v_call: TRBV5-4; cdr3_length: 16; j_call: TRBJ1-3; cdr3_nt: TGTGCCAGCAGCTCGCGTGGACAGTTCTCTGGAAACACCATATATTTT; cdr3_aa: CASSSRGQFSGNTIYF
clone_size: many; d_call: .; v_call: TRBV18; cdr3_length: 14; j_call: TRBJ1-3; cdr3_nt: TGTGCCAGCTCACCAGCGGGAACCGGAAACACCATATATTTT; cdr3_aa: CASSPAGTGNTIYF
clone_size: many; d_call: .; v_call: TRBV5-1; cdr3_length: 15; j_call: TRBJ1-6; cdr3_nt: TGCGCCAGCAGCCAGGCGACGACTGCGAATTCACCCCTCCACTTT; cdr3_aa: CASSQATTANSPLHF
clone_size: .; d_call: .; v_call: TRBV19; cdr3_length: 16; j_call: TRBJ2-4; cdr3_nt: TGTGCCAGTAGTGCCAGGGGACCCCCTCTCGAAAACATTCAGTACTTC; cdr3_aa: CASSARGPPLENIQYF
clone_size: few; d_call: .; v_call: TRBV15; cdr3_length: 15; j_call: TRBJ1-6; cdr3_nt: TGTGCCACCAGCAGAGATCTGCTGGGTAATTCACCCCTCCACTTT; cdr3_aa: CATSRDLLGNSPLHF
clone_size: few; d_call: TRBD2; v_call: TRBV5-6; cdr3_length: 16; j_call: TRBJ2-3; cdr3_nt: TGTGCCAGCAGCTTAAAGTCAGGACTAGCGCCAGATACGCAGTATTTT; cdr3_aa: CASSLKSGLAPDTQYF
clone_size: .; d_call: TRBD1; v_call: TRBV19; cdr3_length: 14; j_call: TRBJ2-7; cdr3_nt: TGTGCCAGTACAGGACAGGGGACGCCCTACGAGCAGTACTTC; cdr3_aa: CASTGQGTPYEQYF
clone_size: .; d_call: .; v_call: TRBV12-3/TRBV12-4; cdr3_length: 15; j_call: TRBJ2-2; cdr3_nt: TGTGCCAGCAGTTACGGAGTTGGCAGCACCGGGGAGCTGTTTTTT; cdr3_aa: CASSYGVGSTGELFF
clone_size: many; d_call: TRBD2; v_call: TRBV12-3/TRBV12-4; cdr3_length: 19; j_call: TRBJ2-3; cdr3_nt: TGTGCCAGCAGTTTAGCGGTAGAAGCTAGCGGGGACCACACAGATACGCAGTATTTT; cdr3_aa: CASSLAVEASGDHTDTQYF
clone_size: many; d_call: .; v_call: TRBV12-3/TRBV12-4; cdr3_length: 13; j_call: TRBJ1-2; cdr3_nt: TGTGCCAGCAGTTTGAGGGTTGACTATGGCTACACCTTC; cdr3_aa: CASSLRVDYGYTF
clone_size: .; d_call: .; v_call: TRBV28; cdr3_length: 13; j_call: TRBJ1-3; cdr3_nt: TGTGCCAGCTACAGGGAGGCTGGAAACACCATATATTTT; cdr3_aa: CASYREAGNTIYF
clone_size: .; d_call: .; v_call: TRBV5-5; cdr3_length: 14; j_call: TRBJ1-1; cdr3_nt: TGTGCCAGCAGTTTGGGGCTCCTGGCTGCTGAAGCTTTCTTT; cdr3_aa: CASSLGLLAAEAFF
clone_size: .; d_call: .; v_call: TRBV6-1; cdr3_length: 19; j_call: TRBJ2-7; cdr3_nt: TGTGCCAGCAGTGAGCCCATAAGTGGTACACTACCGATTCCCTACGAGCAGTACTTC; cdr3_aa: CASSEPISGTLPIPYEQYF
clone_size: .; d_call: TRBD1; v_call: TRBV6-4; cdr3_length: 16; j_call: TRBJ2-3; cdr3_nt: TGTGCCAGCAGTGACGGAGACAGGGGAGGTTCAGATACGCAGTATTTT; cdr3_aa: CASSDGDRGGSDTQYF
clone_size: .; d_call: .; v_call: TRBV28; cdr3_length: 13; j_call: TRBJ2-2; cdr3_nt: TGTGCCAGCCTCCACTCCAACACCGGGGAGCTGTTTTTT; cdr3_aa: CASLHSNTGELFF
clone_size: many; d_call: .; v_call: TRBV3-1; cdr3_length: 14; j_call: TRBJ2-1; cdr3_nt: TGTGCCAGCAGCCAAGGGCGGGTGAGGAATGAGCAGTTCTTC; cdr3_aa: CASSQGRVRNEQFF
clone_size: .; d_call: .; v_call: TRBV6-2/TRBV6-3; cdr3_length: 16; j_call: TRBJ2-2; cdr3_nt: TGTGCCAGCAGTACTATCGAGACCTTGAACACCGGGGAGCTGTTTTTT; cdr3_aa: CASSTIETLNTGELFF
clone_size: .; d_call: TRBD1; v_call: TRBV28; cdr3_length: 13; j_call: TRBJ1-2; cdr3_nt: TGTGCCAGCAGGACGGGACAGGGCGCTGGCTACACCTTC; cdr3_aa: CASRTGQGAGYTF
clone_size: many; d_call: .; v_call: TRBV5-1; cdr3_length: 15; j_call: TRBJ2-7; cdr3_nt: TGCGCCAGCAGCTTGGAGGTCGCCCGGAGCGACGAGCAGTACTTC; cdr3_aa: CASSLEVARSDEQYF
clone_size: few; d_call: .; v_call: TRBV4-1; cdr3_length: 12; j_call: TRBJ2-7; cdr3_nt: TGCGCCAGCAGCCAAGGTTCATCCGAGCAGTACTTC; cdr3_aa: CASSQGSSEQYF
clone_size: many; d_call: TRBD2; v_call: TRBV5-8; cdr3_length: 15; j_call: TRBJ2-3; cdr3_nt: TGTGCCAGCAGCTTTTACGGGGGGGGCACAGATACGCAGTATTTT; cdr3_aa: CASSFYGGGTDTQYF
clone_size: .; d_call: .; v_call: TRBV28; cdr3_length: 15; j_call: TRBJ2-3; cdr3_nt: TGTGCCAGCAGTTTAATGGGGGTTGAGACAGATACGCAGTATTTT; cdr3_aa: CASSLMGVETDTQYF